These 20 T cell receptor beta chains originate from one sample sequenced in a study of T cell repertoires in cytomegalovirus infection. These receptors lack a known antigen. One entry per CDR3 protein, called by TCRdb with MiXCR from the reads. The table records approximately 310,000 distinct CDR3 sequences, 20% to 30% of them present only once. The specimen was cultured PBMCs, collected from culture after CMV antigen stimulation. The receptor set was obtained from a human donor in good health (CMV status not recorded). Some clones in this sample may be carry-over from other donors' samples.

CDR3: CSVEDARTSGRDEQFF. CDR3 DNA: TGCAGCGTTGAAGATGCCAGGACTAGCGGGAGAGATGAGCAGTTCTTC. The chain is built from TRBV29-1 and TRBJ2-1; 13 bases fit TRBD2. This CDR3 has 16 residues. Germline CDR1 reads SQVTM; CDR2 reads ANQGSEA. Unmatched junction bases numbered 7, after V lost 0 bases and J lost 8 bases.

The chain joins TRBV29-1 to TRBJ2-3; no firm D call. The CDR3 covers 12 residues. V was shortened by 7 bases and J by 3 bases, with 11 bases between the two germline ends. The germline gives CDR1 SQVTM, CDR2 ANQGSEA. The CDR3 bases are TGCAGCGGTTTGGGCAGGACAGATACGCAGTATTTT. Translating it yields CSGLGRTDTQYF.

The V call is TRBV19, the J call TRBJ2-3; D is ambiguous. The CDR3 runs 14 residues. V lost 3 bases and J lost 6, with 13 bases in between. CDR1 is LNHDA, CDR2 SQIVND, per germline (reference sequence). The CDR3, as DNA: TGTGCCAGTAGTATGAGTAGGATTCAGGATACGCAGTATTTT. Translation gives CASSMSRIQDTQYF.

This rearrangement joins TRBV9 to TRBJ2-5, with no clear D. CDR3 length: 13 residues. Trimming pared 5 bases from V and 3 bases from J, leaving 11 bases between. CDR1 and CDR2 from the germline V gene are SGDLS and YYNGEE. This CDR3 reads CASSDQTKETQYF. DNA of the CDR3: TGTGCCAGCAGTGACCAGACGAAAGAGACCCAGTACTTC.

This clonotype has more than one count but fewer than ten. This rearrangement joins TRBV7-6 to TRBJ1-1; D remains ambiguous. The CDR3 contains 13 residues. V lost 4 bases, J lost 3 bases, and 9 bases lay in between. Per the germline V gene, CDR1 is SGHVS and CDR2 is FNYEAQ. CDR3 amino acids: CASSSPPYTEAFF. The CDR3 coding sequence is TGTGCCAGCAGCTCTCCGCCGTACACTGAAGCTTTCTTT.

The chain uses TRBV10-3 and TRBJ1-2, with D tentatively TRBD1 (5 bases). This CDR3 has 15 residues. The germline V gene has CDR1 ENHRY and CDR2 SYGVKD. Trimming left V 2 bases short and J 8 bases short, with 18 bases between. In DNA form, the CDR3 reads TGTGCCATCAGTGAGCTCGGGACTGGAACGTCCGGCTACACCTTC. This encodes CAISELGTGTSGYTF.

This clonotype came up a few times. The chain uses TRBV7-6 and TRBJ2-7; tentatively, D is TRBD2 (6 bases). Germline lookup yields CDR1 SGHVS and CDR2 FNYEAQ. The V and J ends lost 4 bases and 2 bases respectively, with 21 bases between them. The CDR3 spans 17 residues. The CDR3 sequence: CASSSPLGLASPYEQYV. The DNA of the CDR3 is TGTGCCAGCAGCTCCCCATTGGGGCTAGCGTCCCCCTACGAGCAGTACGTC.

This rearrangement joins TRBV10-3 to TRBJ2-1; D may be TRBD2 (5 bases). Between the trimmed V and J ends, which lost 2 bases and 4 bases, there was a span of 6 bases. The CDR3 runs 13 residues. Per germline, CDR1 ENHRY and CDR2 SYGVKD. The CDR3 region is CAISETGYNEQFF. The CDR3 DNA reads TGTGCCATCAGTGAGACGGGGTACAATGAGCAGTTCTTC.

The rearrangement links TRBV6-1 to TRBJ1-2, with TRBD1 matching over 7 bases. This CDR3 has 14 amino acids. With 5 bases clipped from V and 8 bases from J, the junction kept 11 bases outside the gene matches. CDR1 is MNHNS and CDR2 is SASEGT in the germline V gene. In DNA, the CDR3 is TGTGCCAGCAGTCATCTACAGGGGAATTCAGGCTACACCTTC. Its translation: CASSHLQGNSGYTF.

A few counts support this clonotype. J is TRBJ2-7 and V is TRBV11-2; maybe TRBD2 (6 bases). V shed 5 bases and J shed 2 bases, with 10 bases lying between them. Germline loops: CDR1 SGHAT, CDR2 FQNNGV. This CDR3 comprises 13 residues. Here the CDR3 reads CASSLGEAYEQYV. The CDR3 DNA follows: TGTGCCAGCAGCCTGGGGGAGGCCTACGAGCAGTACGTC.

The chain couples TRBV7-6 to TRBJ2-1; a possible D gene is TRBD2 (6 bases). Per germline, CDR1 SGHVS and CDR2 FNYEAQ. This CDR3 comprises 15 residues. V shed 2 bases and J shed 9 bases, with 17 bases lying between them. The CDR3 nucleotides are TGTGCCAGCAGCTTACCTACTAGCCGCGGGGCTGAGCAGTTCTTC. Encoded protein: CASSLPTSRGAEQFF.

This CDR3 is CASRTFSGNTIYF. CDR3 DNA: TGTGCCAGCAGGACTTTCTCTGGAAACACCATATATTTT. The gene calls are TRBV7-2 and TRBJ1-3; the D is unclear. Deletions cut 6 bases from V and 0 bases from J, with 6 bases between. Germline V gives CDR1 SGHTA, CDR2 FQGNSA. The CDR3 runs to 13 residues.

V and J are TRBV7-2 and TRBJ2-7, with 8 positions matching TRBD1. The CDR3 is 13 residues long. Germline V CDR1 and CDR2: SGHTA, FQGNSA. Trimming cost V 5 bases and J 5 bases; bases outside gene matches: 5. The CDR3 DNA sequence: TGTGCCAGCAGCCGGACAGGGATCAACGAGCAGTACTTC. As protein: CASSRTGINEQYF.

In DNA form, the CDR3 reads TGCAGTGCTGGACTAGCGGGAGGCCAGGGTGAGCAGTTCTTC. Translation: CSAGLAGGQGEQFF. The J gene is TRBJ2-1, the V gene TRBV20-1, with TRBD2 matching over 14 bases. Germline V gene data show CDR1 as DFQATT and CDR2 as SNEGSKA (reference sequence). The V gene end was trimmed by 5 bases and the J gene end by 9 bases; junction bases not matched to a gene: 6. This CDR3 is 14 amino acids long.

The rearrangement links TRBV5-4 to TRBJ2-3; 7 positions match TRBD2. The CDR3 has 15 residues. J lost 2 bases, V lost 4 bases, and 7 bases had no gene match. CDR1 is SGHNT, CDR2 YYREEE, per germline (reference sequence). CDR3 protein: CASSRRDYLTDTQYF. As DNA, the CDR3 is TGTGCCAGCAGCCGCCGGGACTACCTCACAGATACGCAGTATTTT.

The genes are TRBV4-3 and TRBJ1-4; tentatively, D is TRBD1 (6 bases). The CDR3 is 15 amino acids. CDR1 and CDR2 from the germline V gene are LGHNA and YSLEER. The V end was cut by 1 base, the J end by 6 bases, with 12 bases between. CDR3 residues: CASSQARDNYEKLFF. CDR3 sequence (DNA): TGCGCCAGCAGCCAAGCTCGGGACAATTATGAAAAACTGTTTTTT.

This clonotype turned up a few times. V usage is TRBV27 and J usage is TRBJ2-3, with D tentatively TRBD2 (5 bases). The germline V and J ends were trimmed by 3 bases and 10 bases, with 11 bases remaining between them. The CDR3 spans 12 residues. Germline V CDR1 and CDR2: MNHEY, SMNVEV (reference sequence). CDR3 DNA: TGTGCCAGCAGTTTTGGGAGAGGGTCGCAGTATTTT. It is translated as CASSFGRGSQYF.

V is TRBV6-2 or TRBV6-3 and J is TRBJ1-1, with D possibly matching TRBD1 (5 bases). Germline CDR1 reads MNHEY; CDR2 reads SVGEGT. This CDR3 spans 11 amino acids. The V end was cut by 11 bases, the J end by 7 bases, with 14 bases between. For the CDR3, the DNA is TGTGCCGCCAGCAGGGTTAATGAAGCTTTCTTT. Translated, it gives CAASRVNEAFF.

The genes are TRBV7-2 and TRBJ2-1; TRBD2 matches at 10 bases. Germline CDR1 and CDR2: SGHTA and FQGNSA. The CDR3 is 13 residues long. Trimming took 6 bases from V and 10 from J; bases not matched to a gene: 6. The CDR3: CASRLAGEGEQFF. The CDR3 bases are TGTGCCAGCAGGCTAGCGGGAGAAGGCGAGCAGTTCTTC.

This clonotype appeared a few times. The rearrangement links TRBV7-9 to TRBJ2-3; 11 bases fit TRBD2. V was pared by 2 bases and J by 3 bases, with 7 bases of the junction left unmatched. The CDR3 is 17 amino acids. CDR1 and CDR2 from the germline V gene are SEHNR and FQNEAQ (reference sequence). The chain's CDR3 is CASSLRPGLAVTDTQYF. The CDR3 nucleotides are TGTGCCAGCAGCTTAAGGCCGGGACTAGCGGTAACAGATACGCAGTATTTT.